Following are 24 T cell receptor beta chains from one sample sequenced in a study of OX40 agonist ivuxolimab in advanced cancers. Assay: immunoSEQ multiplex PCR; the TCRdb copy retains only in-frame clones and omits some. The repertoire holds roughly 39,000 clones, with around 90% as singletons. Here the sequenced sample was CD4+ or CD8+ T cells sorted from blood, taken in a trial of the OX40 agonist ivuxolimab. Receptors originate from an adult with an advanced solid tumor such as melanoma, head and neck, liver or kidney cancer.

This chain links TRBV6-1 with TRBJ1-6, with D possibly matching TRBD1 (5 bases). In germline, CDR1 is MNHNS, CDR2 SASEGT. This CDR3 contains 14 residues. With 7 bases removed from V and 7 bases from J, the gap between germline ends came to 14 bases. CDR3 in DNA: TGTGCCAGCATTTTTACAGGAGGCAATTCACCCCTCCACTTT. The encoded protein is CASIFTGGNSPLHF.

The J gene is TRBJ2-6, the V gene TRBV28; no clear D. Germline assignment: CDR1 MDHEN and CDR2 SYDVKM. The CDR3 consists of 16 residues. V lost 6 bases and J 1 base, leaving 13 bases between the germline ends. CDR3 DNA: TGTGCCAGCAGCGGCGTCATCGTGTCTGGGGCCAACGTCCTGACTTTC. It encodes CASSGVIVSGANVLTF.

The V call is TRBV19, the J call TRBJ2-1, with TRBD1 matching 7 bases. Per germline, CDR1 LNHDA and CDR2 SQIVND (reference sequence). J was trimmed by 0 bases and V by 4 bases; bases with no gene match: 9. This CDR3 contains 17 residues. The CDR3 nucleotides read TGTGCCAGTAGTACCGGGGTGACAGGGAGCTCCTACAATGAGCAGTTCTTC. This codes for CASSTGVTGSSYNEQFF.

The chain has TRBV14 and TRBJ2-7; the match to TRBD2 covers 7 bases. After removal of 2 bases from V and 7 bases from J, the junction contained 17 bases not matched to a gene. From germline, CDR1 is SGHDN and CDR2 FVKESK. The CDR3 has 17 amino acids. As DNA, the CDR3 is TGTGCCAGCAGCCAAAACCTGGTAGCGGGCCCCTTAGAAGAGCAGTACTTC. This sequence encodes CASSQNLVAGPLEEQYF.

This clone was counted a single time. V gene TRBV6-1 combines with J gene TRBJ2-7; TRBD1 matches 9 bases. The CDR3 has 14 amino acids. V lost 7 bases and J lost 4; bases outside the gene matches: 8. Germline assignment: CDR1 MNHNS and CDR2 SASEGT. As DNA, the CDR3 is TGTGCCAGCAAAACGGACAGGGGATCTTACGAGCAGTACTTC. Its translation: CASKTDRGSYEQYF.

The chain has TRBV5-1 and TRBJ2-2; D remains ambiguous. V lost 0 bases to trimming and J lost 6 bases, with 6 bases between them. The CDR3 consists of 13 residues. Germline-derived CDR1 and CDR2 are SGHRS and YFSETQ. The CDR3 loop reads CASSLEGPGELFF. CDR3 DNA: TGCGCCAGCAGCTTGGAAGGTCCCGGGGAGCTGTTTTTT.

This chain uses TRBV18 with TRBJ1-2; D is ambiguous. The CDR3 length is 15 residues. The V gene's germline CDR1 is KGHSH and CDR2 LQKENI. Trimming removed 1 base from V and 2 bases from J, with 11 bases in between. CDR3 in DNA: TGTGCCAGCTCACCACTGCAGACCGCCAACTATGGCTACACCTTC. Residues: CASSPLQTANYGYTF.

The V gene is TRBV15, the J gene TRBJ1-1, with D possibly TRBD1 on 5 matching bases. This CDR3 is 16 amino acids long. V was trimmed by 5 bases and J by 6 bases, leaving 22 bases between them. The germline CDR1 and CDR2 sequences are LNHNV and YYDKDF (reference sequence). The CDR3 region has the DNA TGTGCCACCAGCGGGCTGGCGGCAGGGAAGGGCGCTGAAGCTTTCTTT. It specifies CATSGLAAGKGAEAFF.

V and J are TRBV7-9 and TRBJ2-3, with a weak D call TRBD1 (6 bases). CDR1 and CDR2 from the germline V gene are SEHNR and FQNEAQ (reference sequence). The CDR3 is 14 residues long. Deletions cut 0 bases from V and 3 bases from J, with 7 bases between. The CDR3 sequence is CASSLAQGTDTQYF. CDR3 DNA sequence: TGTGCCAGCAGCTTAGCCCAGGGGACAGATACGCAGTATTTT.

This clone was seen a single time. This chain joins TRBV19 and TRBJ2-1; D may correspond to TRBD1 or TRBD2 (6 bases each). This CDR3 is built from 15 residues. CDR1 and CDR2 (germline): LNHDA, SQIVND (reference sequence). Deletions cut 3 bases from V and 7 bases from J, with 16 bases between. The CDR3: CASSIKGGAGNEQFF. The CDR3 bases are TGTGCCAGTAGTATTAAGGGGGGCGCTGGAAATGAGCAGTTCTTC.

This rearrangement joins TRBV28 to TRBJ2-7, with 10 positions matching TRBD2. Germline CDR1 and CDR2: MDHEN and SYDVKM. The CDR3 contains 14 residues. V lost 8 bases to trimming and J lost 6 bases; unmatched junction nucleotides: 10. The CDR3 reads CASCRLAGVGEQYF. The DNA for the CDR3 is TGTGCCAGCTGCCGGCTAGCGGGAGTAGGCGAGCAGTACTTC.

This chain links TRBV27 with TRBJ1-2; 10 positions agree with TRBD1. Germline V gene sequence: CDR1 MNHEY, CDR2 SMNVEV (reference sequence). The CDR3 runs 14 residues. V dropped 5 bases and J dropped 7; count of bases not matched to a gene: 7. The CDR3 here is CASSVDRGLAGYTF. CDR3 bases: TGTGCCAGCAGTGTTGACAGGGGGCTAGCTGGCTACACCTTC.

The genes are TRBV9 and TRBJ2-2, with 9 nucleotides matching TRBD2. This CDR3 contains 16 residues. Trimming at V came to 0 bases and at J to 1 base, leaving 1 base not matched to a gene. Per the germline V gene, CDR1 is SGDLS and CDR2 is YYNGEE. Here the CDR3 DNA reads TGTGCCAGCAGCGTAGGACTAGCGGAGAACACCGGGGAGCTGTTTTTT. This codes for CASSVGLAENTGELFF.

This chain links TRBV9 with TRBJ2-2, with TRBD1 matching over 11 bases. Trimming cost V 6 bases and J 2 bases; bases outside gene matches: 3. The CDR3 sequence is 15 residues long. Germline V gene lookup returns CDR1 SGDLS and CDR2 YYNGEE. In DNA form, the CDR3 reads TGTGCCAGCACCGGGACAGGGGGAAACACCGGGGAGCTGTTTTTT. This codes for CASTGTGGNTGELFF.

V and J are TRBV18 and TRBJ2-3; possible D gene TRBD2, 5 bases. The V end lost 0 bases, the J end lost 0 bases, and 10 bases lay between the germline ends. The CDR3 extends over 16 amino acids. Germline lookup yields CDR1 KGHSH and CDR2 LQKENI. CDR3 nucleotide sequence: TGTGCCAGCTCACCACCACTGCGGGCGAGCACAGATACGCAGTATTTT. This codes for CASSPPLRASTDTQYF.

This clone was counted a few times. This chain uses TRBV7-7 with TRBJ2-5, with 8 bases aligning to TRBD2. The CDR3 is 11 amino acids. The germline gives CDR1 SSHAT, CDR2 FNYEAQ (reference sequence). CDR3 residues: CASGTTETQYF. CDR3 in DNA: TGTGCTAGCGGGACTACAGAGACCCAGTACTTC.

With regard to this clone: The same CDR3 also results from other DNA sequences found in this sample. The rearrangement joins TRBV2 to TRBJ1-1; weak D call: TRBD1 (6 bases). Trimming removed 7 bases from V and 0 bases from J, with 12 bases in between. There are 14 residues in the CDR3. Germline V lookup: CDR1 SNHLY, CDR2 FYNNEI. CDR3 residues: CASKKRQVNTEAFF. The CDR3 DNA is TGTGCCAGCAAAAAGAGACAGGTGAACACTGAAGCTTTCTTT.

The chain is built from TRBV28 and TRBJ2-1; 10 bases are a match to TRBD2. CDR3 length: 15 amino acids. CDR1 and CDR2 from the germline V gene are MDHEN and SYDVKM. Trimming removed 3 bases from V and 6 bases from J; junction bases left unmatched: 5. CDR3 sequence reads: CASSFLAGEGNEQFF. The CDR3 DNA follows: TGTGCCAGCAGTTTCCTAGCGGGAGAGGGCAATGAGCAGTTCTTC.

The chain combines TRBV28 with TRBJ2-7; D gene ambiguous. The CDR3 covers 12 residues. V dropped 7 bases and J dropped 0 bases, with 7 bases sitting between them. Germline CDR1 reads MDHEN; CDR2 reads SYDVKM. The CDR3 region has the DNA TGTGCCAGCATGGTGGCCTCCTACGAGCAGTACTTC. This gives the protein CASMVASYEQYF.

The chain has TRBV6-5 and TRBJ2-3; D may be TRBD2 (6 bases). This CDR3 comprises 14 residues. The V end lost 2 bases, the J end lost 1 base, and 7 bases lay between the germline ends. Germline V gene sequence: CDR1 MNHEY, CDR2 SVGAGI. CDR3 DNA sequence: TGTGCCAGCAGTTACGGGACTGGCACAGATACGCAGTATTTT. Translation gives CASSYGTGTDTQYF.

CDR3 residues: CASSSRGGQPQHF. The CDR3 nucleotides are TGTGCCAGTAGCTCACGGGGGGGTCAGCCCCAGCATTTT. The chain links TRBV19 to TRBJ1-5; D is possibly TRBD1 (5 bases). This CDR3 is built from 13 residues. Germline CDR1 LNHDA, CDR2 SQIVND (reference sequence). Trimming cost V 6 bases and J 6 bases, with 12 bases left between them.

This rearrangement joins TRBV10-3 to TRBJ2-1; TRBD1 is a possible D gene (6 bases). Germline V gene lookup returns CDR1 ENHRY and CDR2 SYGVKD. V lost 6 bases, J lost 4 bases, and 13 bases lay in between. The CDR3 is 14 residues long. This chain's CDR3 is CAISAGVQYNEQFF. The CDR3 nucleotides read TGTGCCATCAGCGCAGGGGTACAGTACAATGAGCAGTTCTTC.

The genes are TRBV27 and TRBJ2-1; 9 nucleotides agree with TRBD2. The CDR3 is 15 residues long. J gave up 1 base and V 6 bases, and 4 bases lay outside the gene matches. Germline CDR1 and CDR2: MNHEY and SMNVEV (reference sequence). CDR3 region: CASSNSGGSYNEQFF. The CDR3, as DNA: TGTGCCAGCAGCAATAGCGGGGGATCCTACAATGAGCAGTTCTTC.

V gene TRBV5-1 combines with J gene TRBJ2-1; unclear D gene. With 0 bases removed from V and 4 bases from J, the gap between germline ends came to 5 bases. Germline loops: CDR1 SGHRS, CDR2 YFSETQ. This CDR3 has 13 residues. The CDR3 bases are TGCGCCAGCAGCTTGGCACAGTACAATGAGCAGTTCTTC. Protein: CASSLAQYNEQFF.